These 31 T cell receptor beta chains came from one sample sequenced in a study of shared clonotypes between healthy human individuals. The protocol was immunoSEQ multiplex PCR, while the TCRdb copy is restricted to in-frame clones and leaves out a portion. The table lists around 700,000 clones, 60% to 75% of them singletons, with 1.5% to 2% in the top ten. The sample consisted of memory CD4+ T cells sorted from blood. Subset defined: CD45RA-negative fraction. The receptor source for this set is a woman in her 30s in good health.

There are a few counts of this clone. This sequence joins TRBV7-9 and TRBJ2-5; 7 nucleotides agree with TRBD1. This CDR3 spans 16 amino acids. V trimming: 1 base; J trimming: 5 bases; junction bases outside the gene matches: 10. From germline, CDR1 is SEHNR and CDR2 FQNEAQ (reference sequence). CDR3 sequence reads: CASSLEGGALRETQYF. DNA of the CDR3: TGTGCCAGCAGCTTAGAAGGGGGCGCCCTCCGGGAGACCCAGTACTTC. Supplemented by reference TRBV7-9 and TRBJ2-5, the full variable domain reads DTGVSQNPRHKITKRGQNVTFRCDPISEHNRLYWYRQTLGQGPEFLTYFQNEAQLEKSRLLSDRFSAERPKGSFSTLEIQRTEQGDSAMYLCASSLEGGALRETQYFGPGTRLLVL.

V gene TRBV5-1 combines with J gene TRBJ1-2, with D tentatively TRBD1 (6 bases). This CDR3 spans 14 amino acids. The germline CDR1 and CDR2 sequences are SGHRS and YFSETQ. Trimming took off 4 bases at V and 7 bases at J, with 17 bases between the two ends. The CDR3 region is CASSGAEGGRGYTF. The CDR3 nucleotides read TGCGCCAGCAGCGGGGCCGAAGGGGGTCGTGGCTACACCTTC.

This clone showed up just a few times. This chain links TRBV19 with TRBJ2-3; D is ambiguous. The CDR3 length is 14 residues. The V end was cut by 1 base, the J end by 3 bases, with 8 bases between. Germline V lookup: CDR1 LNHDA, CDR2 SQIVND (reference sequence). The CDR3 DNA sequence: TGTGCCAGTAGTATAGGGGCTAGTACAGATACGCAGTATTTT. It encodes CASSIGASTDTQYF.

This clone was detected once. The V call is TRBV4-1, the J call TRBJ2-2, with 9 bases lining up with TRBD1. V was pared by 4 bases and J by 3 bases, with 3 bases of the junction left unmatched. The CDR3 contains 15 residues. Germline V CDR1 and CDR2: MGHRA, YSYEKL. The CDR3 region has the DNA TGCGCCAGCAGCCCGGGACAGGGTTACACCGGGGAGCTGTTTTTT. Protein: CASSPGQGYTGELFF.

This chain links TRBV6-1 with TRBJ2-2; 8 positions match TRBD2. CDR3 length: 15 residues. Trimming took 7 bases from V and 1 from J; bases not matched to a gene: 5. In germline, CDR1 is MNHNS, CDR2 SASEGT. CDR3 sequence: CASITSGLNTGELFF. The CDR3 coding sequence is TGTGCCAGCATTACTAGCGGCCTGAACACCGGGGAGCTGTTTTTT.

The chain uses TRBV14 and TRBJ1-5; D ambiguous. This CDR3 region has 15 residues. V was clipped by 4 bases and J by 1 base, with 11 bases between them. Germline V CDR1 and CDR2: SGHDN, FVKESK. CDR3 region: CASSPAGVSNQPQHF. The CDR3 DNA follows: TGTGCCAGCAGCCCTGCCGGGGTGAGCAATCAGCCCCAGCATTTT.

The genes are TRBV30 and TRBJ1-6, with D unclear. Germline CDR1 reads GTSNPN; CDR2 reads SVGIG (reference sequence). The CDR3 is made up of 13 amino acids. With 2 bases removed from V and 5 bases from J, the gap between germline ends came to 7 bases. The CDR3 nucleotides are TGTGCCTGGAGTAGTCAAGATAATTCACCCCTCCACTTT. It translates to CAWSSQDNSPLHF. Complete variable domain (other parts from reference TRBV30 and TRBJ1-6): SQTIHQWPATLVQPVGSPLSLECTVEGTSNPNLYWYRQAAGRGLQLLFYSVGIGQISSEVPQNLSASRPQDRQFILSSKKLLLSDSGFYLCAWSSQDNSPLHFGNGTRLTVT.

The rearrangement links TRBV19 to TRBJ2-2; 14 nucleotides line up with TRBD2. Germline CDR1 is LNHDA and CDR2 is SQIVND (reference sequence). The CDR3 runs to 14 residues. V lost 8 bases and J lost 7; bases outside the gene matches: 3. The CDR3 protein is CASSGLAGVGELFF. In DNA, the CDR3 is TGTGCCAGTTCGGGACTAGCGGGAGTCGGGGAGCTGTTTTTT.

V is TRBV19 and J is TRBJ1-2; TRBD1 agrees at 11 bases. The V segment lost 7 bases and the J segment 8 bases; nucleotides outside the gene matches: 3. CDR3 length equals 12 residues. Germline V lookup: CDR1 LNHDA, CDR2 SQIVND (reference sequence). CDR3 sequence reads: CASTGQGEGYTF. The CDR3 DNA follows: TGTGCCAGTACGGGACAGGGGGAGGGCTACACCTTC. Full variable domain (rest looked up from reference TRBV19 and TRBJ1-2): DGGITQSPKYLFRKEGQNVTLSCEQNLNHDAMYWYRQDPGQGLRLIYYSQIVNDFQKGDIAEGYSVSREKKESFPLTVTSAQKNPTAFYLCASTGQGEGYTFGSGTRLTVV.

The chain employs TRBV27 and TRBJ2-7, with D unresolved. V shed 7 bases and J shed 1 base, with 17 bases lying between them. CDR1 and CDR2 from the germline V gene are MNHEY and SMNVEV (reference sequence). This CDR3 has 15 amino acids. In nucleotides, the CDR3 is TGTGCCAGCAAAAAAGAACCGGACGGTTCCTACGAGCAGTACTTC. Encoded protein: CASKKEPDGSYEQYF.

This rearrangement joins TRBV28 to TRBJ1-2, with D possibly matching TRBD1 (6 bases). The CDR3 spans 13 residues. CDR1 is MDHEN and CDR2 is SYDVKM in the germline V gene. The V end was cut by 3 bases, the J end by 6 bases, with 11 bases between. The CDR3 sequence: CASSFIGTNGYTF. The CDR3 DNA reads as TGTGCCAGCAGTTTTATCGGGACAAATGGCTACACCTTC.

The genes are TRBV6-5 and TRBJ2-2; 7 positions agree with TRBD1. V lost 4 bases to trimming and J lost 6 bases; unmatched junction nucleotides: 8. CDR1 is MNHEY and CDR2 is SVGAGI in the germline V gene. The CDR3 length is 15 residues. CDR3 nucleotide sequence: TGTGCCAGCAGTTTGAACCTAGGACAGGCCGGGGAGCTGTTTTTT. It codes for CASSLNLGQAGELFF.

The chain is built from TRBV28 and TRBJ1-1; D is ambiguous. Germline loops: CDR1 MDHEN, CDR2 SYDVKM. The length of the CDR3 is 15 residues. Trimming shortened V by 2 bases and J by 4 bases, and 14 bases separated the two germline ends. The CDR3 region is CASSLPTGVGTEAFF. The DNA of the CDR3 is TGTGCCAGCAGTTTACCCACCGGGGTTGGCACTGAAGCTTTCTTT.

The rearrangement links TRBV5-1 to TRBJ2-7; D gene unclear. V lost 0 bases to trimming and J lost 2 bases, with 15 bases between them. The CDR3 consists of 16 residues. The germline V gene encodes CDR1 SGHRS and CDR2 YFSETQ. CDR3 in DNA: TGCGCCAGCAGCTTGGAAGTCGGCAGCTCGACCTACGAGCAGTACTTC. Translated: CASSLEVGSSTYEQYF.

Comment on this clone: Other DNA sequences in the sample encode the same CDR3. The gene calls are TRBV4-1 and TRBJ1-5, with unresolved D. Germline V gives CDR1 MGHRA, CDR2 YSYEKL. Trimming stripped 1 base from V and 0 bases from J, with 10 bases between. The CDR3 has 16 amino acids. The DNA of the CDR3 is TGCGCCAGCAGCCAAGGACAAGGCGGTAGCAATCAGCCCCAGCATTTT. Its translation: CASSQGQGGSNQPQHF.

The chain employs TRBV6-5 and TRBJ2-3, with a possible D match to TRBD2 (6 bases). This CDR3 has 16 amino acids. CDR1 is MNHEY, CDR2 SVGAGI, per germline. Trimming removed 2 bases at V and 6 bases at J, with 18 bases between. The CDR3 DNA is TGTGCCAGCAGTTACCTAGCGCCGAATAAGGCGGATACGCAGTATTTT. It translates to CASSYLAPNKADTQYF.

There are a few counts of this clone. This CDR3 is also generated by other DNA sequences in the sample. The chain is built from TRBV5-1 and TRBJ2-1; 12 nucleotides align to TRBD2. Losses at the gene ends were 5 bases for V and 7 bases for J; bases not matched to a gene: 7. Germline lookup yields CDR1 SGHRS and CDR2 YFSETQ. This CDR3 is 15 amino acids long. CDR3: CASSSGLAGTNEQFF. CDR3 sequence (DNA): TGCGCCAGCAGTTCCGGACTAGCGGGGACTAATGAGCAGTTCTTC.

This rearrangement joins TRBV2 to TRBJ2-1; D gene ambiguous. The CDR3 loop spans 15 amino acids. V dropped 4 bases and J dropped 0 bases, with 10 bases sitting between them. Germline CDR1 and CDR2: SNHLY and FYNNEI. CDR3 sequence: CASSGQPSSYNEQFF. CDR3 DNA sequence: TGTGCCAGCAGTGGTCAGCCTAGCTCCTACAATGAGCAGTTCTTC.

This clone has just a few counts. The chain uses TRBV27 and TRBJ2-7; 7 bases match TRBD2. Germline values: CDR1 MNHEY, CDR2 SMNVEV (reference sequence). J was trimmed by 2 bases and V by 2 bases; bases with no gene match: 12. The CDR3 runs 17 residues. In DNA form, the CDR3 reads TGTGCCAGCAGTTTAAAAGGGGCCCTAGCGGAAGCCTACGAGCAGTACTTC. Translation gives CASSLKGALAEAYEQYF.

The chain links TRBV9 to TRBJ2-1, with TRBD2 matching 8 bases. Looked up from germline, CDR1 is SGDLS and CDR2 is YYNGEE. V shed 3 bases and J 3 bases; nucleotides not matched to a gene: 5. This CDR3 has 15 amino acids. DNA for the CDR3: TGTGCCAGCAGCGGGAGCGGGAGACTCTACAATGAGCAGTTCTTC. Protein: CASSGSGRLYNEQFF.

The chain is built from TRBV5-4 and TRBJ2-5; the match to TRBD2 covers 9 bases. The CDR3 sequence is 15 residues long. Germline assignment: CDR1 SGHNT and CDR2 YYREEE (reference sequence). V was clipped by 3 bases and J by 5 bases; unmatched bases: 8. Here the CDR3 reads CASSSGLARRETQYF. As DNA, the CDR3 is TGTGCCAGCAGCTCCGGACTAGCGCGGCGGGAGACCCAGTACTTC.

The chain joins TRBV19 to TRBJ2-1; the D gene is possibly TRBD2 (5 bases). The CDR3 spans 16 residues. Germline CDR1 reads LNHDA; CDR2 reads SQIVND (reference sequence). Trimming removed 8 bases at V and 6 bases at J, with 23 bases between. The CDR3 DNA reads as TGTGCCAGTCCTCCCCCTGGGAGCCTACAGATCAATGAGCAGTTCTTC. Translating it yields CASPPPGSLQINEQFF. Variable domain in full (rest from reference TRBV19 and TRBJ2-1): DGGITQSPKYLFRKEGQNVTLSCEQNLNHDAMYWYRQDPGQGLRLIYYSQIVNDFQKGDIAEGYSVSREKKESFPLTVTSAQKNPTAFYLCASPPPGSLQINEQFFGPGTRLTVL.

V is TRBV28 and J is TRBJ1-4; no clear D. From germline, CDR1 is MDHEN and CDR2 SYDVKM. The CDR3 spans 15 residues. V dropped 2 bases and J dropped 1 base, with 8 bases sitting between them. The CDR3 reads CASSLGGRTNEKLFF. The CDR3 DNA reads TGTGCCAGCAGTTTAGGTGGCAGAACTAATGAAAAACTGTTTTTT. The entire variable domain, with the rest obtained from reference TRBV28 and TRBJ1-4, is as follows: DVKVTQSSRYLVKRTGEKVFLECVQDMDHENMFWYRQDPGLGLRLIYFSYDVKMKEKGDIPEGYSVSREKKERFSLILESASTNQTSMYLCASSLGGRTNEKLFFGSGTQLSVL.

Turning to this clone: Given a much more abundant clone one base away, this may be a read error. The chain uses TRBV2 and TRBJ2-3; D gene unclear. CDR3 length: 12 residues. Germline V gene lookup returns CDR1 SNHLY and CDR2 FYNNEI. V was trimmed by 4 bases and J by 1 base, leaving 3 bases between them. The CDR3 nucleotides read TGTGCCAGCAGTGGTGGCACAGATACGCAGTATTTT. Translation: CASSGGTDTQYF.

The chain links TRBV7-3 to TRBJ2-5; D perhaps matches TRBD2 (5 bases). CDR1 is SGHTA and CDR2 is FQGTGA in the germline V gene. The germline V and J ends were trimmed by 2 bases and 2 bases, with 15 bases remaining between them. CDR3 length: 16 residues. CDR3 nucleotide sequence: TGTGCCAGCAGCTTAGGTCGCGGGTCAGAACAAGAGACCCAGTACTTC. Amino acids: CASSLGRGSEQETQYF.

The table lists this clone with a count of one. Just one base apart from a much larger clone, this may be a read error. This specimen includes other DNA sequences encoding the same CDR3. The chain carries TRBV7-2 and TRBJ2-2; possibly TRBD2 for D (5 bases). CDR3 length: 14 amino acids. Germline V gene data show CDR1 as SGHTA and CDR2 as FQGNSA. CDR3 bases: TGTGCCAGCAGCTTTTGGATTAGAACCGGGGAGCTGTTCTTT. Its translation is CASSFWIRTGELFF. Using reference TRBV7-2 and TRBJ2-2 for the parts outside the CDR3, the full variable domain is GAGVSQSPSNKVTEKGKDVELRCDPISGHTALYWYRQSLGQGLEFLIYFQGNSAPDKSGLPSDRFSAERTGGSVSTLTIQRTQQEDSAVYLCASSFWIRTGELFFGEGSRLTVL.

V is TRBV7-9 and J is TRBJ2-7; D remains unclear. The CDR3 contains 14 residues. From germline, CDR1 is SEHNR and CDR2 FQNEAQ (reference sequence). Trimming took 3 bases from V and 0 from J, leaving 9 bases between them. The CDR3 nucleotides are TGTGCCAGCAGCTTCGGCGGCAGCTCCTACGAGCAGTACTTC. It yields the protein CASSFGGSSYEQYF.

The chain couples TRBV25-1 to TRBJ2-7; D is uncertain. Germline V gene sequence: CDR1 MGHDK, CDR2 SYGVNS. The CDR3 contains 16 residues. Trimming cost V 1 base and J 0 bases, with 13 bases left between them. This CDR3 reads CASSESKGISSYEQYF. As DNA, the CDR3 is TGTGCCAGCAGTGAATCGAAAGGGATTAGCTCCTACGAGCAGTACTTC.

V gene TRBV2 combines with J gene TRBJ2-7; tentatively, D is TRBD1 (7 bases). The V end lost 8 bases, the J end lost 12 bases, and 20 bases lay between the germline ends. The CDR3 runs to 12 residues. Germline loops: CDR1 SNHLY, CDR2 FYNNEI. The CDR3 coding sequence is TGTGCCAGCCATCTTGAAAGACAGGGACTGTACTTC. Its translation: CASHLERQGLYF.

As concerns this clone: This specimen includes other DNA sequences encoding the same CDR3. The genes are TRBV5-1 and TRBJ2-5; D may match TRBD1 or TRBD2 (6 bases each). CDR1 SGHRS and CDR2 YFSETQ come from the germline V gene. Deletions cut 0 bases from V and 2 bases from J, with 8 bases between. The CDR3 covers 14 residues. CDR3 in DNA: TGCGCCAGCAGCTTGGGAGGGGGGCAAGAGACCCAGTACTTC. Its protein is CASSLGGGQETQYF.

This clone was counted between two and nine times. The chain combines TRBV28 with TRBJ1-5, with a possible D match to TRBD1 (5 bases). The CDR3 runs to 18 residues. Looked up from germline, CDR1 is MDHEN and CDR2 is SYDVKM. V dropped 6 bases and J dropped 0 bases, with 21 bases sitting between them. The CDR3 protein is CASSNRDGLAYSNQPQHF. CDR3 nucleotide sequence: TGTGCCAGCAGCAACCGGGACGGACTAGCCTATAGCAATCAGCCCCAGCATTTT.